These T cell receptor beta chains were read from a single sample in a study of tumor-infiltrating lymphocytes in localized non-small cell lung cancer. The repertoire was sequenced with immunoSEQ multiplex PCR; TCRdb's copy has only in-frame clones and lacks some. The sample contains 20,000 to 30,000 clones, roughly 63% of which appear only once. Sequenced input: lung tumor tissue. These receptors were obtained from a human donor with non-small cell lung cancer. Both conserved end residues are part of each CDR3. A D gene is named only where the DNA matches it firmly. Clone size is given for some rows only: seen once, a few or many times, or a class if the clone is expanded.

TRBJ2-7	TRBV5-6	-	-	CASSRWDATYEQYF	TGTGCCAGCAGCCGTTGGGACGCCACCTACGAGCAGTACTTC
TRBJ2-7	TRBV4-3	-	-	CASSQDGTPRDEQYF	TGCGCCAGCAGCCAAGACGGGACACCCCGGGACGAGCAGTACTTC
TRBJ2-5	TRBV5-1	TRBD2	medium-sized	CASRPTTSARETQYF	TGCGCCAGCAGGCCCACAACTAGCGCCAGGGAGACCCAGTACTTC
TRBJ1-1	TRBV29-1	-	medium-sized	CSVEHRERLNTEAFF	TGCAGCGTTGAGCACAGGGAGCGCCTGAACACTGAAGCTTTCTTT
TRBJ2-7	TRBV7-8	-	-	CASTQPGLLMRDEQYF	TGTGCCAGCACCCAGCCGGGCCTCCTAATGAGGGACGAGCAGTACTTC
TRBJ2-1	TRBV5-1	TRBD2	-	CASSRSMTSGTYSGQFF	TGCGCCAGCAGCCGATCTATGACTAGCGGGACCTATAGTGGTCAGTTCTTC
TRBJ2-2	TRBV2	TRBD2	-	CASSEGSGRTGELFF	TGTGCCAGCAGTGAAGGGAGCGGGAGGACCGGGGAGCTGTTTTTT
TRBJ2-1	TRBV5-6	TRBD1	-	CASSSLGQGAVDEQFF	TGTGCCAGCAGCTCCCTCGGGCAGGGGGCTGTTGATGAGCAGTTCTTC
TRBJ2-7	TRBV28	-	-	CASSLGLIGEQYF	TGTGCCAGCAGTTTAGGGCTCATTGGAGAGCAGTACTTC
TRBJ2-5	TRBV7-7	-	-	CASSQGGTLGETQYF	TGTGCCAGCAGCCAAGGGGGGACTTTAGGGGAGACCCAGTACTTC
TRBJ2-2	TRBV18	TRBD1	-	CASSPTGTGTNTGELFF	TGTGCCAGCTCACCAACAGGGACAGGGACTAACACCGGGGAGCTGTTTTTT
TRBJ2-2	TRBV18	-	few	CASSPGRDGELFF	TGTGCCAGCTCACCAGGAAGGGACGGGGAGCTGTTTTTT
TRBJ2-7	TRBV5-1	-	-	CASSLGVGALNEQYF	TGCGCCAGCAGCTTGGGAGTAGGGGCGCTCAACGAGCAGTACTTC
TRBJ1-1	TRBV7-9	-	-	CASSLAGVGEAFF	TGTGCCAGCAGCTTGGCCGGCGTGGGGGAAGCTTTCTTT
TRBJ2-3	TRBV6-4	TRBD1	-	CASSDGTGDTDTQYF	TGTGCCAGCAGTGACGGGACAGGGGACACAGATACGCAGTATTTT
TRBJ2-7	TRBV30	-	-	CAWSWGDRSNEQYF	TGTGCCTGGAGCTGGGGGGACAGATCGAACGAGCAGTACTTC
TRBJ2-2	TRBV5-1	-	-	CASSLPSANTGELFF	TGCGCCAGCAGCTTACCTAGCGCGAACACCGGGGAGCTGTTTTTT
TRBJ2-7	TRBV9	-	-	CASSPLGGEQYF	TGTGCCAGCAGCCCATTGGGGGGCGAGCAGTACTTC
TRBJ1-2	TRBV18	-	-	CASSPIRQPANYGYTF	TGTGCCAGCTCACCCATTCGACAGCCTGCTAACTATGGCTACACCTTC
TRBJ2-3	TRBV28	TRBD2	-	CASSPLAGGEETQYF	TGTGCCAGCAGTCCACTAGCGGGAGGAGAAGAGACGCAGTATTTT
TRBJ2-7	TRBV4-1	-	-	CASSPGGGFGGFPEEQYF	TGCGCCAGCAGCCCAGGTGGGGGATTTGGCGGGTTTCCAGAGGAGCAGTACTTC
TRBJ2-2	TRBV27	TRBD2	-	CASSWTSVNTGELFF	TGTGCCAGCAGTTGGACTAGCGTAAACACCGGGGAGCTGTTTTTT
TRBJ1-3	TRBV11-2	-	once	CASSLGPMGNTIYF	TGTGCCAGCAGCTTAGGCCCGATGGGGAACACCATATATTTT
TRBJ2-4	TRBV27	-	once	CASSSPSGGAIQYF	TGTGCCAGCAGTTCACCCTCTGGGGGGGCCATTCAGTACTTC
TRBJ2-1	TRBV18	-	-	CASSGVRTSRGEQFF	TGTGCCAGCTCAGGAGTTAGGACCTCTAGGGGTGAGCAGTTCTTC